Listed below are T cell receptor beta chains from one sample, sequenced in a study of human T cells and chemical hapten exposure. TCRdb re-called the RACE reads through MiXCR, storing one row per CDR3 protein. The sample records approximately 60,000 distinct CDR3 sequences, roughly 12% being singletons. The source was whole blood, collected in connection with sensitization to the hapten diphenylcyclopropenone (DPC). These receptors came from a woman aged 40 to 50 with alopecia areata. Some clones in this sample may be carry-over from other donors' samples. CDR3s include the opening cysteine and the closing phenylalanine or tryptophan. The D gene is left open where the match is weak. Clone size is given for some rows only: seen once, a few or many times, or a class if the clone is expanded.

V,size,D,J,CDR3,DNA
TRBV19,many,-,TRBJ1-2,CASSRTNPTGYTF,TGTGCCAGTAGTCGGACAAATCCAACGGGCTACACCTTC
TRBV7-2,few,TRBD2,TRBJ2-1,CASSATSGRALEQFF,TGTGCCAGCAGCGCTACTAGCGGGAGGGCCTTGGAGCAGTTCTTC
TRBV11-2,few,-,TRBJ2-3,CASSISGRRWITDTQYF,TGTGCCAGCAGCATCTCGGGGCGAAGGTGGATAACAGATACGCAGTATTTT
TRBV12-3/TRBV12-4,few,TRBD1,TRBJ2-5,CASSPEVQGATGETQYF,TGTGCCAGCAGTCCGGAGGTACAGGGGGCTACGGGAGAGACCCAGTACTTC
TRBV6-2/TRBV6-3,many,-,TRBJ1-1,CASSRRTATNTEAFF,TGTGCCAGCAGTCGTCGGACGGCAACGAACACTGAAGCTTTCTTT
TRBV27,few,TRBD2,TRBJ2-1,CASTSLAGPYNEQFF,TGTGCCAGCACTTCTCTAGCGGGGCCCTACAATGAGCAGTTCTTC
TRBV19,few,-,TRBJ1-5,CASSLKYNQPQHF,TGTGCCAGTAGCCTTAAGTACAATCAGCCCCAGCATTTT
TRBV7-6,few,-,TRBJ1-1,CASSLEAGRNTEAFF,TGTGCCAGCAGCTTAGAGGCCGGGCGCAACACTGAAGCTTTCTTT
TRBV28,-,-,TRBJ1-1,CASTSHGYVNTEAFF,TGTGCCAGCACCTCCCACGGGTACGTGAACACTGAAGCTTTCTTT
TRBV29-1,-,-,TRBJ2-1,CSPVPLYNEQSF,TGCAGCCCCGTACCCCTCTACAATGAGCAGTCCTTC
TRBV12-3/TRBV12-4,-,-,TRBJ1-1,CASSLAIEAFF,TGTGCCAGCAGCCTGGCTATTGAAGCTTTCTTT
TRBV15,-,TRBD1,TRBJ2-2,CATSSAGGLTGELFF,TGTGCCACCAGCTCCGCAGGGGGCCTCACCGGGGAGCTGTTTTTT
TRBV4-3,-,-,TRBJ2-7,CASSQSLDSQGYEQYF,TGCGCCAGCAGCCAATCCCTTGACTCGCAGGGGTACGAGCAGTACTTC
TRBV7-3,few,TRBD1,TRBJ2-2,CASSLTGPGELFF,TGTGCCAGCAGCTTGACAGGGCCCGGGGAGCTGTTTTTT
TRBV5-6,-,TRBD2,TRBJ2-2,CASSLVRGDTGELFF,TGTGCCAGCAGCTTGGTCCGGGGGGACACCGGGGAGCTGTTTTTT
TRBV7-8,-,-,TRBJ2-5,CASSSNRQETQYF,TGTGCCAGCAGCTCGAACAGGCAAGAGACCCAGTACTTC
TRBV7-9,few,-,TRBJ2-5,CASSSPVGAIAETQYF,TGTGCCAGCAGCTCCCCCGTGGGCGCGATTGCGGAGACCCAGTACTTC
TRBV7-8,many,TRBD1,TRBJ2-5,CASSTGQGQETQYF,TGTGCCAGCAGCACGGGACAGGGACAAGAGACCCAGTACTTC
TRBV6-2/TRBV6-3,many,TRBD1,TRBJ1-1,CASSRPGTDTEAFF,TGTGCCAGCAGCCGCCCCGGGACAGACACTGAAGCTTTCTTT
TRBV12-3/TRBV12-4,few,-,TRBJ2-7,CASSLEWGYEQYF,TGTGCCAGCAGTTTAGAGTGGGGCTACGAGCAGTACTTC
TRBV6-1,-,-,TRBJ2-3,CASSSDRSLGLLRTDTQYF,TGTGCCAGCAGTTCCGACAGGTCCCTGGGGCTACTTCGCACAGATACGCAGTATTTT
TRBV7-8,many,TRBD1,TRBJ2-7,CASSLRDRGGPFKQYF,TGTGCCAGCAGCCTTCGGGACAGGGGCGGCCCTTTTAAGCAGTACTTC
TRBV14,many,TRBD1,TRBJ1-6,CASSKRQGSGSPLHF,TGTGCCAGCAGCAAACGACAGGGGTCGGGTTCACCCCTCCACTTT
TRBV5-6,few,-,TRBJ2-5,CASSLGVPDQYQETQYF,TGTGCCAGCAGCTTGGGGGTACCCGACCAGTACCAAGAGACCCAGTACTTC
TRBV11-2,-,-,TRBJ1-3,CASSLGQKIGNTIYF,TGTGCCAGCAGCTTAGGACAGAAAATCGGAAACACCATATATTTT
TRBV20-1,many,-,TRBJ1-3,CSARDTSSGNTIYF,TGCAGTGCTAGGGACACGAGCTCTGGAAACACCATATATTTT
TRBV30,-,-,TRBJ1-3,CAWSVRGSGNTIYF,TGTGCCTGGAGTGTACGAGGCTCTGGAAACACCATATATTTT
TRBV19,-,-,TRBJ2-7,CASSPEIDTAPYSYEQYF,TGTGCCAGTAGTCCAGAAATTGATACCGCTCCATACTCCTACGAGCAGTACTTC
TRBV7-6,many,-,TRBJ1-1,CASSPQRSTEAFF,TGTGCCAGCAGCCCGCAGCGAAGCACTGAAGCTTTCTTT
TRBV6-2/TRBV6-3,few,-,TRBJ2-1,CASRGQWVPSYNEQFF,TGTGCCAGCAGGGGCCAGTGGGTGCCCTCCTACAATGAGCAGTTCTTC
TRBV10-3,many,TRBD2,TRBJ2-7,CATRNTSGSYEQYF,TGTGCCACGAGGAATACTAGCGGATCCTACGAGCAGTACTTC
TRBV27,few,-,TRBJ2-3,CASSFPEESTDTQYF,TGTGCCAGCAGTTTCCCCGAGGAGAGCACAGATACGCAGTATTTT
TRBV7-9,few,-,TRBJ1-5,CASSHTGSNQPQHF,TGTGCCAGCAGTCACACAGGGTCCAATCAGCCCCAGCATTTT